This T cell receptor (beta chain) was obtained from a study of regulatory T cells in long-lasting Graves disease. Study-wide results and limits: Exclusively peripheral blood, rather than thyroid tissue, was studied. Lower TCR diversity characterized persistent Graves' patients relative to newly diagnosed patients.

Many counts were recorded for this clonotype. Its antigen is undetermined. Time point reported: newly diagnosed GD, antithyroid drugs for less than 3 months. The TCR library was made from RNA that had been extracted from PBMCs in TRIzol. CDR3 regions were amplified by Arm-PCR using iRepertoire HTBI primers to build TCR beta libraries. MiXCR, applied by TCRdb to the multiplex PCR reads, yields one record per CDR3 protein. The profile shows hundreds of thousands of distinct CDR3 sequences, under 20% of them singletons. The data were also submitted as part of a second study, on T cells in Graves' hyperthyroidism and ophthalmopathy. This second report adds: For ophthalmopathy, model prediction preceded onset by a median roughly 6.5 months.

This clonotype was sampled from a woman under 40 with Graves disease. The sequencing used peripheral blood mononuclear cells (PBMCs), collected at new diagnosis, from a patient treated with antithyroid drugs.

CDR3 sequence reads: CASRWTGGGTEAFF. CDR3 coding DNA: TGTGCCAGCAGATGGACAGGGGGGGGCACTGAAGCTTTCTTT. The rearrangement joins TRBV2 to TRBJ1-1, with 10 bases that match TRBD1. Losses at the gene ends were 6 bases for V and 4 bases for J; bases not matched to a gene: 5. Germline V CDR1 and CDR2: SNHLY, FYNNEI. CDR3 length: 14 amino acids.